The present TCR beta chain was sequenced within a study of beta chain features in type 1 diabetes. Regarding the study as a whole: PCR might favor shorter templates, equally in patients and controls. A moderate, significant TCRB CDR3 shortening appeared in type 1 diabetes across four CD4+ subsets.

Trimming took 5 bases from V and 11 from J, leaving 13 bases between them. This CDR3 region has 12 residues. Germline V gene lookup returns CDR1 LNHDA and CDR2 SQIVND (reference sequence). In the case of this clone: What it binds is unknown.

Expressed TCRB transcripts were sequenced, since all the RNA that had been isolated was reverse transcribed. Sequencing was performed with immunoSEQ multiplex PCR; in TCRdb, only in-frame clones are kept and a portion is missing. The data show around 260,000 clones, 24% seen once. Sequenced material: naive CD4+ T cells from blood. The genes are TRBV19 and TRBJ1-5; D unresolved. The clonotype originates from a woman in her thirties with type 1 diabetes. Written as DNA, the CDR3 is TGTGCCAGTAGTTCCCGACTTCTGGCCCAGCATTTT. Its translation: CASSSRLLAQHF.